The 10 T cell receptor beta chains below were found in one sample sequenced in a study of T cell changes during pregnancy in multiple sclerosis. This table comes from immunoSEQ multiplex PCR, and its TCRdb copy is limited to in-frame clones, with some not included. The table lists tens of thousands of clones, more than 85% of them singletons. Here the sequenced sample was peripheral blood, taken before pregnancy. The receptors derive from a female donor with multiple sclerosis, enrolled in a pregnancy study.

The chain carries TRBV11-1 and TRBJ1-2, with D possibly being TRBD1 (6 bases). V shed 1 base and J shed 6 bases, with 18 bases lying between them. Germline CDR1 is SGHAT and CDR2 is FQDESV (reference sequence). The CDR3 extends over 16 amino acids. CDR3 sequence: CASSLESVAGADGYTF. The CDR3, as DNA: TGTGCCAGCAGCTTAGAGTCGGTCGCGGGGGCCGATGGCTACACCTTC.

The chain is built from TRBV9 and TRBJ1-3; no clear D gene. V was cut by 2 bases and J by 2 bases, with 17 bases left in between. This CDR3 has 17 residues. The V gene's germline CDR1 is SGDLS and CDR2 YYNGEE. The CDR3 DNA reads TGTGCCAGCAGCGTTGGCGCTTGGGCCGCCGCTGGAAACACCATATATTTT. This gives the protein CASSVGAWAAAGNTIYF.

The chain is built from TRBV15 and TRBJ2-1, with D tentatively TRBD1 (6 bases). Looked up from germline, CDR1 is LNHNV and CDR2 is YYDKDF (reference sequence). V was shortened by 4 bases and J by 3 bases, with 22 bases between the two germline ends. CDR3 length: 18 amino acids. This chain's CDR3 is CATSTRRGRAAFYNEQFF. The CDR3 bases are TGTGCCACCAGCACACGCAGGGGTCGGGCCGCGTTCTACAATGAGCAGTTCTTC.

V is TRBV2 and J is TRBJ1-6; D may be TRBD1 (6 bases). CDR1 and CDR2 (germline): SNHLY, FYNNEI. This CDR3 is built from 16 residues. Trimming stripped 6 bases from V and 7 bases from J, with 19 bases between. The CDR3 nucleotides read TGTGCCAGCAGCCTCTGGGGGGGCCCGGGAAATTCACCCCTCCACTTT. This sequence encodes CASSLWGGPGNSPLHF. Full variable domain (missing parts from reference TRBV2 and TRBJ1-6): EPEVTQTPSHQVTQMGQEVILRCVPISNHLYFYWYRQILGQKVEFLVSFYNNEISEKSEIFDDQFSVERPDGSNFTLKIRSTKLEDSAMYFCASSLWGGPGNSPLHFGNGTRLTVT.

This chain connects TRBV7-6 to TRBJ2-6; D gene uncertain. The CDR3 length is 16 residues. Between the trimmed V and J ends, which lost 5 bases and 0 bases, there was a span of 11 bases. CDR1 SGHVS and CDR2 FNYEAQ come from the germline V gene. The CDR3 reads CASSPERNSGANVLTF. The CDR3 DNA sequence: TGTGCCAGCAGCCCGGAGCGAAACTCTGGGGCCAACGTCCTGACTTTC.

This clone showed up just once. The V gene is TRBV5-8, the J gene TRBJ1-1; no reliable D call. V lost 9 bases, J lost 3 bases, and 6 bases lay in between. CDR1 and CDR2 from the germline V gene are SGHTS and YDEGEE. The CDR3 contains 10 residues. DNA of the CDR3: TGTGCCACTACGGACACTGAAGCTTTCTTT. It specifies CATTDTEAFF. The variable domain in full, completed from reference TRBV5-8 and TRBJ1-1, reads EAGVTQSPTHLIKTRGQQATLRCSPISGHTSVYWYQQALGLGLQFLLWYDEGEERNRGNFPPRFSGRQFPNYSSELNVNALELEDSALYLCATTDTEAFFGQGTRLTVV.

The chain recombines TRBV6-6 with TRBJ1-3, with TRBD1 as a possible D gene (6 bases). CDR1 is MNHNY, CDR2 SVGAGI, per germline (reference sequence). Trimming shortened V by 8 bases and J by 2 bases, and 19 bases separated the two germline ends. CDR3 length equals 16 residues. The DNA of the CDR3 is TGTGCCAGCCACGATGAAGGGGGTCGAGCTGGAAACACCATATATTTT. This translates into CASHDEGGRAGNTIYF.

The rearrangement joins TRBV5-1 to TRBJ2-1; D is possibly TRBD1 (6 bases). Germline V CDR1 and CDR2: SGHRS, YFSETQ. This CDR3 region has 13 residues. V was cut by 4 bases and J by 8 bases, with 13 bases left in between. CDR3 DNA: TGCGCCAGCAGCCCGAGCCAGGGGTATGAGCAGTTCTTC. It translates to CASSPSQGYEQFF.

This chain links TRBV5-4 with TRBJ2-3, with no clear D. Germline V lookup: CDR1 SGHNT, CDR2 YYREEE (reference sequence). The V gene lost 1 base and the J gene lost 4 bases, with 10 bases spanning the gap. This CDR3 has 14 amino acids. The CDR3 nucleotides read TGTGCCAGCAGCTTGACGCTTGAGGCAGATACGCAGTATTTT. It specifies CASSLTLEADTQYF. Looking up the rest from reference TRBV5-4 and TRBJ2-3 gives the full variable domain: ETGVTQSPTHLIKTRGQQVTLRCSSQSGHNTVSWYQQALGQGPQFIFQYYREEENGRGNFPPRFSGLQFPNYSSELNVNALELDDSALYLCASSLTLEADTQYFGPGTRLTVL.

The rearrangement links TRBV30 to TRBJ2-5, with 7 bases fitting TRBD1. From germline, CDR1 is GTSNPN and CDR2 SVGIG (reference sequence). V shed 3 bases, J shed 1 base, and the junction held 8 bases outside the gene matches. The CDR3 is 15 residues long. The CDR3 here is CAWSLGTVIQETQYF. DNA for the CDR3: TGTGCCTGGAGCCTTGGGACAGTAATCCAAGAGACCCAGTACTTC.